One and the same sample provided the 3 T cell receptor beta chains below, sequenced in a study of post-analysis software for immune sequencing data. These receptors lack a known antigen. Findings and caveats of the study: The five TRBV segments detected at higher frequency in patients than in controls included TRBV5-6, TRBV5-1 and TRBV20-1.

The authors incorporated unique molecular identifiers into the TCR beta cDNA libraries. TCRdb ran MiXCR on the PCR reads and lists one entry per CDR3 protein. Of approximately 570,000 distinct CDR3 sequences in the sample, about 40% are singletons; the top ten hold about 1.5%. Sequenced sample: blood. The receptors were gathered from a girl under 18 with multiple sclerosis.

The CDR3 nucleotides read TGCGCCAGCAGCCCTCAGACTTTCTCAGAGACCCAGTACTTC. Amino acids: CASSPQTFSETQYF. The gene calls are TRBV5-1 and TRBJ2-5; D gene ambiguous. V was trimmed by 4 bases and J by 4 bases, leaving 14 bases between them. In germline, CDR1 is SGHRS, CDR2 YFSETQ. This CDR3 is 14 amino acids long.

This clonotype has more than one count but fewer than ten. CDR3 in amino acids: CASSRGRTSGSSYEQYF. The CDR3 DNA reads TGCGCCAGCAGTCGAGGGAGGACTAGCGGGAGCTCCTACGAGCAGTACTTC. The chain uses TRBV5-1 and TRBJ2-7; TRBD2 matches at 13 bases. Unmatched junction bases numbered 8, after V lost 5 bases and J lost 0 bases. The CDR3 has 17 residues. CDR1 is SGHRS and CDR2 is YFSETQ in the germline V gene. Full variable domain (rest looked up from reference TRBV5-1 and TRBJ2-7): KAGVTQTPRYLIKTRGQQVTLSCSPISGHRSVSWYQQTPGQGLQFLFEYFSETQRNKGNFPGRFSGRQFSNSRSEMNVSTLELGDSALYLCASSRGRTSGSSYEQYFGPGTRLTVT.

The rearrangement links TRBV6-2 or TRBV6-3 to TRBJ2-1; 7 bases agree with TRBD1. CDR1 and CDR2 (germline): MNHEY, SVGEGT. This CDR3 is built from 16 residues. V lost 9 bases to trimming and J lost 4 bases; unmatched junction nucleotides: 15. The CDR3 bases are TGTGCCAGTAGACTCCGGGTAGGGGGCTTTTACAATGAGCAGTTCTTC. It encodes CASRLRVGGFYNEQFF.